The clone carrying this TCR beta chain was seen repeatedly, ten times or more. Antigen specificity is unknown. The data derive from a study of T cells in Graves' hyperthyroidism and ophthalmopathy. Study results and caveats: Most clonotypes expanded in thyroid above 0.001 were likewise present in blood. The model foresaw ophthalmopathy a median roughly 6.6 months prior to onset.

The CDR3 regions of TCR beta were amplified from RNA transcripts. Using the HTBI primer set, a first-round RT-PCR was run on the TCR CDR3. TCRdb used MiXCR to reprocess the multiplex PCR reads, holding one entry per CDR3 protein. The sample carries about 300,000 distinct CDR3 sequences, roughly 15% recorded once. Participants, patients aged 18 to 65, had newly diagnosed hyperthyroidism with a duration under 2 months. Together with thyroid ultrasound, orbital computed tomography, serum thyroxine and TRAb, clinical symptoms were used for diagnoses. Sample: blood. The clonotype originates from a woman aged 40 to 49 with Graves' hyperthyroidism.

CDR3 in amino acids: CASSLGGGPKTQYF. The CDR3 coding sequence is TGTGCCAGCAGTTTGGGGGGTGGACCAAAGACCCAGTACTTC. The chain carries TRBV12-3 or TRBV12-4 and TRBJ2-5; tentative D call: TRBD2 (6 bases). This CDR3 is built from 14 residues. V dropped 3 bases and J dropped 6 bases, with 14 bases sitting between them.